This T cell receptor beta chain stems from a study of blood T cell repertoires in COVID-19. Study overall: Sources were T cells, B-cell-depleted T cells, or PBMCs; the material itself was cDNA or gDNA.

V lost 6 bases, J lost 3 bases, and 9 bases stayed unmatched. Germline lookup yields CDR1 SQVTM and CDR2 ANQGSEA. The CDR3 totals 14 residues. Original analysis: Amplification with reference gene primers provided the estimates of nucleated cell counts. TCRdb's table, derived via immunoSEQ multiplex PCR, lists solely in-frame clones and lacks some. The DNA was the basis for D and trimming; V, J and clone size are from that table. In the table there are 200,000 to 300,000 clones, over 90% of which are singletons. The chain combines TRBV29-1 with TRBJ2-7; 9 bases fit TRBD2. This TCR derives from a man aged 25 to 45 with COVID-19, enrolled during active disease. The sequencing input was peripheral blood. In nucleotides, the CDR3 is TGCAGCGTGGGGCTAGCGGGGAACAGCTACGAGCAGTACTTC. As protein: CSVGLAGNSYEQYF.